This TCR beta chain was recovered during a study of cytomegalovirus exposure and HLA in healthy donors. In the study overall: It was reported in a later analysis that the roughly 120 validation repertoires used the same platform as the roughly 640 first-cohort repertoires.

Study results and caveats: It was confirmed in vitro that a few of the CMV-associated chains were specific for CMV antigens. Cytomegalovirus-associated TCR beta chains were listed, numbering 150 to 200.

Only in-frame clones appear in the TCRdb table, and some are missing; sequencing was by immunoSEQ multiplex PCR. The repertoire holds some 140,000 clones, with roughly four fifths as singletons. J lost 2 bases, V lost 4 bases, and 4 bases had no gene match. The CDR3 loop spans 17 amino acids. Germline CDR1 and CDR2: SGHDT and YYEEEE. Comment on this clone: Its specificity is not known.

This sequence originates from a woman aged 30 to 39 in good health and CMV-seronegative. Material: PBMCs. This sequence joins TRBV5-6 and TRBJ2-6; 12 bases map to TRBD1. The CDR3 DNA reads as TGTGCCAGCAGCGGGGACAGGGGGCACCCTGGGGCCAACGTCCTGACTTTC. Protein sequence: CASSGDRGHPGANVLTF.